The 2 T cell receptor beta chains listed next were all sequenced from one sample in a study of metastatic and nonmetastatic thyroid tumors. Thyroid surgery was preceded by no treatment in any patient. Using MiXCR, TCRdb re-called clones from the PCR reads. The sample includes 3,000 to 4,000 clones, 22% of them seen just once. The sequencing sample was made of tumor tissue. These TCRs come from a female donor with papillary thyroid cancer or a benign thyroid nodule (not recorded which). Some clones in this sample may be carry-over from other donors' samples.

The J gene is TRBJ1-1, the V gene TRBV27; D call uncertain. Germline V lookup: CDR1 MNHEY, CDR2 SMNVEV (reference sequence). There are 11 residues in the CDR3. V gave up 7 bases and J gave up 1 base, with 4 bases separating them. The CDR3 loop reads CASKQNTEAFF. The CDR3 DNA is TGTGCCAGCAAACAGAACACTGAAGCTTTCTTT.

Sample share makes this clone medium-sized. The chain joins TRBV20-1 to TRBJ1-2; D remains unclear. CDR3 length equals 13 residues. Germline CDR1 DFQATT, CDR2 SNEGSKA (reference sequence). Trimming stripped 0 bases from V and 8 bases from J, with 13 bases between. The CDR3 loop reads CSARENRGGGYTF. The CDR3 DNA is TGCAGTGCTAGAGAGAACCGTGGAGGAGGCTACACCTTC.